This passage covers 12 T cell receptor beta chains from one sample sequenced in a study of T cell repertoires in cytomegalovirus infection. In TCRdb, the reads were re-called with MiXCR into one record per CDR3 protein. Among roughly 250,000 distinct CDR3 sequences listed, about 12% were seen once. The sample was PBMCs. The receptors stem from a human donor in good health (CMV status not recorded). Some clones in this sample may be carry-over from other donors' samples.

This clonotype was counted ten times or more. The V gene is TRBV2, the J gene TRBJ1-1; a possible D gene is TRBD1 (5 bases). The CDR3 has 12 residues. The V and J ends lost 8 bases and 9 bases respectively, with 16 bases between them. CDR1 is SNHLY, CDR2 FYNNEI, per germline. The CDR3 nucleotides are TGTGCCAGCGGACCCCCGGGGCCAAAAGCTTTCTTT. Residues: CASGPPGPKAFF.

The chain recombines TRBV10-3 with TRBJ2-2, with 9 bases lining up with TRBD1. Per the germline V gene, CDR1 is ENHRY and CDR2 is SYGVKD. Germline trimming cut 7 bases from V and 5 bases from J; bases unmatched to any gene: 8. This CDR3 spans 15 amino acids. The chain's CDR3 is CAIKGTGGATGELFF. The CDR3 DNA reads TGTGCCATCAAGGGAACAGGGGGCGCAACCGGGGAGCTGTTTTTT.

This clonotype appeared many times. This chain links TRBV28 with TRBJ1-5; TRBD1 might be the D (5 bases). Looked up from germline, CDR1 is MDHEN and CDR2 is SYDVKM. This CDR3 contains 15 residues. Trimming pared 4 bases from V and 3 bases from J, leaving 13 bases between. CDR3 loop: CASSYRQGVNQPQHF. For the CDR3, the DNA is TGTGCCAGCAGTTATCGTCAGGGAGTCAATCAGCCCCAGCATTTT.

This clonotype showed up many times. The rearrangement uses TRBV6-6 and TRBJ2-7; 8 bases fit TRBD1. The V and J ends lost 8 bases and 3 bases, in that order; junction bases with no gene match: 12. This CDR3 region has 15 residues. Germline-derived CDR1 and CDR2 are MNHNY and SVGAGI (reference sequence). This CDR3 reads CASSPPTGDGYEQYF. CDR3 DNA: TGTGCCAGCTCACCTCCGACAGGGGACGGCTACGAGCAGTACTTC.

In this sample, this clonotype turned up a few times. V is TRBV7-2 and J is TRBJ2-7; D is perhaps TRBD2 (6 bases). With 5 bases removed from V and 6 bases from J, the gap between germline ends came to 26 bases. Germline values: CDR1 SGHTA, CDR2 FQGNSA. CDR3 length equals 17 residues. In nucleotides, the CDR3 is TGTGCCAGCAGCCTCTTGGGGGGACGAGCTACTCTGTCCGAGCAGTACTTC. Residues: CASSLLGGRATLSEQYF.

The chain uses TRBV5-1 and TRBJ2-5, with D unclear. The germline V gene has CDR1 SGHRS and CDR2 YFSETQ. V lost 0 bases and J lost 1, with 7 bases in between. The length of the CDR3 is 14 residues. CDR3 in DNA: TGCGCCAGCAGCTTGGAAGCGTCCCAAGAGACCCAGTACTTC. Protein sequence: CASSLEASQETQYF.

Comments on this clonotype: At one end the junction does not follow the germline gene, possibly because of a read error. In DNA form, the CDR3 reads TGTGCCAGCAGTTTCAGCTCCAATCCCCTCCAATTC. Translating gives CASSFSSNPLQF. The chain is built from TRBV12-3 or TRBV12-4 and TRBJ2-4; D gene uncertain. This CDR3 spans 12 amino acids.

This clonotype was counted between two and nine times. V is TRBV12-3 or TRBV12-4 and J is TRBJ1-1, with TRBD1 as a possible D gene (5 bases). V lost 2 bases and J lost 0, with 10 bases in between. CDR3 size: 15 residues. In nucleotides, the CDR3 is TGTGCCAGCAGTTTATCCGGGGCTATGAACACTGAAGCTTTCTTT. Its protein product is CASSLSGAMNTEAFF.

This clonotype was counted at least ten times. The chain uses TRBV7-2 and TRBJ2-3; D not certain. The V and J ends lost 4 bases and 3 bases respectively, with 14 bases between them. This CDR3 has 15 amino acids. Germline CDR1 reads SGHTA; CDR2 reads FQGNSA. The CDR3 region has the DNA TGTGCCAGCAGCTCCGAGAGGTTACCTACAGATACGCAGTATTTT. It is translated as CASSSERLPTDTQYF.

At least ten counts were recorded for this clonotype. The chain uses TRBV27 and TRBJ1-6; 8 bases map to TRBD1. With 6 bases clipped from V and 0 bases from J, the junction kept 10 bases outside the gene matches. Germline CDR1 and CDR2: MNHEY and SMNVEV (reference sequence). This CDR3 contains 18 residues. CDR3 in amino acids: CASSRTGIQSSYNSPLHF. The CDR3 DNA reads as TGTGCCAGCAGCCGGACAGGGATCCAGAGCTCCTATAATTCACCCCTCCACTTT.

This chain links TRBV5-1 with TRBJ2-1; possibly TRBD1 for D (6 bases). V lost 2 bases and J lost 3, with 27 bases in between. The CDR3 runs to 20 residues. Germline assignment: CDR1 SGHRS and CDR2 YFSETQ. In DNA, the CDR3 is TGCGCCAGCAGCTTTATAAGAACGTTGGGACACCCCGGCGTCTACAATGAGCAGTTCTTC. Translation gives CASSFIRTLGHPGVYNEQFF.

This clonotype was observed a handful of times. This chain uses TRBV7-2 with TRBJ2-7; a weak D match, TRBD2 (5 bases). This CDR3 has 14 amino acids. Germline V gene lookup returns CDR1 SGHTA and CDR2 FQGNSA. Between the trimmed V and J ends, which lost 7 bases and 0 bases, there was a span of 13 bases. CDR3 region: CASTRGLSSYEQYF. The CDR3 DNA reads TGTGCCAGCACCCGAGGACTTAGCTCCTACGAGCAGTACTTC.